The 19 T cell receptor beta chains below come from one sample, sequenced in a study of shared clonotypes between healthy human individuals. Naive CD8 cells, CD45RO-negative and positively selected for CCR7, excluded terminally differentiated effector memory CD45RA+ cells. Clones were sequenced by immunoSEQ multiplex PCR, and TCRdb holds only the in-frame ones, with some missing. Of roughly 2,000,000 clones listed, approximately 92% were seen once; the top ten hold 1.5% to 2%. The material sequenced was naive CD8+ T cells from PBMCs. Source of these receptors: a man between 18 and 29 years old in good health. Some clones in this sample may be carry-over from other donors' samples.

This clone was seen a single time. The CDR3 protein is CASSTGPRNTEAFF. CDR3 nucleotides: TGTGCCAGCAGCACGGGACCTAGGAACACTGAAGCTTTCTTT. V is TRBV7-9 and J is TRBJ1-1; possible D gene TRBD1, 5 bases. CDR1 is SEHNR, CDR2 FQNEAQ, per germline (reference sequence). The ends were cut back, 5 bases at V and 1 base at J, with 11 bases in the middle. This CDR3 contains 14 residues.

The gene calls are TRBV7-9 and TRBJ2-4, with unresolved D. Between the trimmed V and J ends, which lost 1 base and 0 bases, there was a span of 7 bases. The CDR3 is 15 residues long. Per germline, CDR1 SEHNR and CDR2 FQNEAQ (reference sequence). The CDR3 nucleotides read TGTGCCAGCAGCTTAGATGGGGTAGCCAAAAACATTCAGTACTTC. It specifies CASSLDGVAKNIQYF.

V and J are TRBV27 and TRBJ2-5; 9 bases are shared with TRBD2. J gave up 3 bases and V 4 bases, and 9 bases lay outside the gene matches. The CDR3 has 16 amino acids. Germline lookup yields CDR1 MNHEY and CDR2 SMNVEV (reference sequence). CDR3 loop: CASSSRAGGWKETQYF. CDR3 coding DNA: TGTGCCAGCAGTTCTCGAGCGGGAGGTTGGAAAGAGACCCAGTACTTC.

As concerns this clone: The sample contains more than one DNA sequence encoding this CDR3. The rearrangement links TRBV7-8 to TRBJ2-7; no reliable D call. The CDR3 spans 13 residues. Germline V lookup: CDR1 SGHVS, CDR2 FQNEAQ. V was trimmed by 1 base and J by 0 bases, leaving 4 bases between them. The CDR3 DNA sequence: TGTGCCAGCAGCTTAGGAGCCTCCTACGAGCAGTACTTC. Its translation is CASSLGASYEQYF.

The J gene is TRBJ2-1, the V gene TRBV7-6; TRBD2 might be the D (6 bases). CDR1 is SGHVS, CDR2 FNYEAQ, per germline. The CDR3 is 16 amino acids. Trimming removed 5 bases at V and 6 bases at J, with 20 bases between. CDR3 nucleotide sequence: TGTGCCAGCAGCCCCGACGGACGGCGGGACGGCAATGAGCAGTTCTTC. It encodes CASSPDGRRDGNEQFF.

This clone is a singleton in its sample. The genes are TRBV7-8 and TRBJ2-1; a possible D gene is TRBD2 (6 bases). This CDR3 contains 14 residues. V lost 6 bases and J 2 bases, leaving 11 bases between the germline ends. The germline gives CDR1 SGHVS, CDR2 FQNEAQ. The CDR3 nucleotides are TGTGCCAGCAGTGTTAGCGGAACCTACAATGAGCAGTTCTTC. Protein product: CASSVSGTYNEQFF.

This sequence joins TRBV29-1 and TRBJ1-1; maybe TRBD1 (5 bases). Germline lookup yields CDR1 SQVTM and CDR2 ANQGSEA. The CDR3 consists of 13 residues. V dropped 4 bases and J dropped 1 base, with 10 bases sitting between them. This chain's CDR3 is CSVGGLRNTEAFF. The CDR3 region has the DNA TGCAGCGTTGGGGGACTCAGGAACACTGAAGCTTTCTTT.

This sequence joins TRBV5-4 and TRBJ1-1; possibly TRBD1 for D (5 bases). The CDR3 extends over 11 amino acids. The V end lost 3 bases, the J end lost 10 bases, and 10 bases lay between the germline ends. Looked up from germline, CDR1 is SGHNT and CDR2 is YYREEE (reference sequence). The CDR3 DNA reads as TGTGCCAGCAGCTGGGGGGGAGTAGCTTTCTTT. It translates to CASSWGGVAFF.

This rearrangement joins TRBV28 to TRBJ2-7, with 10 bases identical to TRBD2. This CDR3 spans 15 amino acids. Germline values: CDR1 MDHEN, CDR2 SYDVKM. The ends lost 2 bases at V and 5 bases at J; junction bases unmatched: 6. CDR3 nucleotides: TGTGCCAGCAGTTTACTAGCGGGAGTATCAAACGAGCAGTACTTC. Its protein product is CASSLLAGVSNEQYF.

The rearrangement uses TRBV19 and TRBJ2-4, with TRBD1 matching 10 bases. Trimming cost V 3 bases and J 0 bases; bases outside gene matches: 11. The CDR3 totals 19 residues. In germline, CDR1 is LNHDA, CDR2 SQIVND (reference sequence). The CDR3 DNA reads TGTGCCAGTAGTATGATCCGGGACAGGGGCATTGTAGCCAAAAACATTCAGTACTTC. It yields the protein CASSMIRDRGIVAKNIQYF. Full variable domain (remainder filled in from reference TRBV19 and TRBJ2-4): DGGITQSPKYLFRKEGQNVTLSCEQNLNHDAMYWYRQDPGQGLRLIYYSQIVNDFQKGDIAEGYSVSREKKESFPLTVTSAQKNPTAFYLCASSMIRDRGIVAKNIQYFGAGTRLSVL.

The genes are TRBV7-8 and TRBJ2-7; 12 bases match TRBD2. V was pared by 1 base and J by 4 bases, with 8 bases of the junction left unmatched. This CDR3 is 17 amino acids long. Germline V lookup: CDR1 SGHVS, CDR2 FQNEAQ. CDR3 loop: CASSLGMSGTSGYEQYF. CDR3 bases: TGTGCCAGCAGCTTAGGTATGTCCGGGACTAGCGGGTACGAGCAGTACTTC.

Note on this clone: Other DNA sequences of this sample code for an identical CDR3. This chain joins TRBV6-6 and TRBJ2-7, with D unclear. CDR3 length equals 13 residues. V was pared by 0 bases and J by 3 bases, with 6 bases between. Germline V CDR1 and CDR2: MNHNY, SVGAGI (reference sequence). CDR3 sequence: CASSYSTDYEQYF. The CDR3 nucleotides are TGTGCCAGCAGTTACTCCACAGACTACGAGCAGTACTTC.

This clone was seen only a few times. V is TRBV27 and J is TRBJ1-1; no clear D gene. The germline CDR1 and CDR2 sequences are MNHEY and SMNVEV (reference sequence). V was pared by 3 bases and J by 1 base, with 9 bases between. The CDR3 extends over 14 amino acids. The DNA for the CDR3 is TGTGCCAGCAGTTTGACCCCAGGGAACACTGAAGCTTTCTTT. Its protein is CASSLTPGNTEAFF.

The gene calls are TRBV4-1 and TRBJ2-5; D possibly corresponds to TRBD1 (6 bases). Trimming cost V 3 bases and J 1 base, with 12 bases left between them. Germline CDR1 reads MGHRA; CDR2 reads YSYEKL. This CDR3 has 15 residues. CDR3 loop: CASSQRAGAQETQYF. The CDR3, as DNA: TGCGCCAGCAGCCAGAGAGCAGGGGCCCAAGAGACCCAGTACTTC.

The chain couples TRBV19 to TRBJ1-2; D possibly corresponds to TRBD1 (5 bases). Germline-derived CDR1 and CDR2 are LNHDA and SQIVND (reference sequence). This CDR3 has 15 amino acids. Trimming removed 5 bases at V and 8 bases at J, with 21 bases between. CDR3 sequence: CASSEAQGKADGYTF. The DNA for the CDR3 is TGTGCCAGTAGTGAAGCTCAGGGTAAGGCTGACGGCTACACCTTC.

The rearrangement uses TRBV7-9 and TRBJ2-7; D gene uncertain. Germline V CDR1 and CDR2: SEHNR, FQNEAQ (reference sequence). Trimming cost V 5 bases and J 7 bases, with 15 bases left between them. The CDR3 length is 13 residues. CDR3 loop: CASSLGVETEQYF. CDR3 nucleotide sequence: TGTGCCAGCAGCCTTGGTGTTGAGACGGAGCAGTACTTC.

This sequence joins TRBV5-1 and TRBJ2-7; 8 bases match TRBD1. The CDR3 covers 16 residues. Germline values: CDR1 SGHRS, CDR2 YFSETQ. After removal of 1 base from V and 5 bases from J, the junction contained 11 bases not matched to a gene. DNA of the CDR3: TGCGCCAGCAGCTTGTTTCGCGGACAGGGTTATAACGAGCAGTACTTC. It specifies CASSLFRGQGYNEQYF.

The chain carries TRBV6-6 and TRBJ2-1, with D possibly being TRBD2 (5 bases). The CDR3 runs to 10 residues. Germline V gene lookup returns CDR1 MNHNY and CDR2 SVGAGI (reference sequence). CDR3 in DNA: TGTGCGTGCGGGTGGAATGAGCAGTTCTTC. Protein sequence: CACGWNEQFF.

This clone was seen more than once but under ten times. Within the sample, other DNA sequences also encode this same CDR3. The chain combines TRBV7-9 with TRBJ1-1, with 7 nucleotides matching TRBD1. V lost 1 base to trimming and J lost 4 bases; unmatched junction nucleotides: 0. The CDR3 is made up of 13 amino acids. The germline V gene has CDR1 SEHNR and CDR2 FQNEAQ (reference sequence). CDR3 coding DNA: TGTGCCAGCAGCTTAGGACAGGGCACTGAAGCTTTCTTT. Translated, it gives CASSLGQGTEAFF.